Described below is a single T cell receptor beta chain sequence and its context. Its antigen remains unidentified. The J segment lost 7 bases and the V segment lost 3 bases, leaving 6 bases of the junction unmatched. This CDR3 spans 14 amino acids. Germline V CDR1 and CDR2: SGHAT, FQNNGV. Each CDR3 protein gets one entry after TCRdb re-called the 5' RACE reads with MiXCR. This sample yields about 530,000 distinct CDR3 sequences, of which 20% to 25% are seen a single time; approximately 0.52% belongs to the top ten. These data come from a study of identical twins. Study findings and constraints: Within cord blood, abundant beta clonotypes carried fewer insertions, but memory repertoires showed no such trend.

This sample also appeared in a second study, on yellow fever vaccine responses in identical twins.

The source material was CD4+ T cells sorted from blood. This clonotype originated in a woman between 18 and 29 years old in good health. The rearrangement links TRBV11-2 to TRBJ2-5; TRBD2 matches at 9 bases. This CDR3 reads CASSLGGGRVTQYF. In DNA form, the CDR3 reads TGTGCCAGCAGCTTGGGAGGCGGGAGGGTGACCCAGTACTTC.